This is a list of T cell receptor beta chains from one sample in a study of response to subunit inactivated influenza vaccine. TCRdb re-analysed the RT-PCR reads in MiXCR, keeping a single row per CDR3 protein. The sample has fewer than 650,000 distinct CDR3 sequences, over 10% seen once. The specimen was PBMCs from blood, collected 35 to 45 days after vaccination. The receptor set was obtained from a middle-aged man who received an inactivated influenza vaccine. CDR3s include the opening cysteine and the closing phenylalanine or tryptophan. Each record gives: D gene, V gene, J gene, clone size, CDR3 DNA, CDR3 protein. D genes are given only for firm matches. Size values are once, few and many counts, or a class for expanded clones, and some rows have none.

TRBD2	TRBV18	TRBJ2-7	.	TGTGCCAGCTCACAGGGACTAGTGAGCTCCTACGAGCAGTACTTC	CASSQGLVSSYEQYF
.	TRBV27	TRBJ2-2	.	TGTGCCAGCAGTTTAGGTGTTGACAGAACGTCCGGGGAGCTGTTTTTT	CASSLGVDRTSGELFF
.	TRBV28	TRBJ1-2	many	TGTGCCAGCAGCCCTCCACCTATGGCAACCCCTAACTATGGCTACACCTTC	CASSPPPMATPNYGYTF
.	TRBV27	TRBJ2-6	few	TGTGCCAGCAGTTTACAGGGTTCGAACGTCCTGACTTTC	CASSLQGSNVLTF
.	TRBV7-8	TRBJ2-2	.	TGTGCCAGCAGCTTAGTTGGGACGACAGCGAACACCGGGGAGCTGTTTTTT	CASSLVGTTANTGELFF
.	TRBV20-1	TRBJ2-4	.	TGCAGTGCTAGTGTACCGGGCGTAAACATTCAGTACTTC	CSASVPGVNIQYF
TRBD2	TRBV12-3/TRBV12-4	TRBJ2-7	many	TGTGCCAGCAGCTTCATGGGGACTAGCGGGTCCTACGAGCAGTACTTC	CASSFMGTSGSYEQYF
.	TRBV6-2/TRBV6-3	TRBJ1-5	.	TGTGCCAGCAGTATCGGAGGCAGGATTAGCAATCAGCCCCAGCATTTT	CASSIGGRISNQPQHF
.	TRBV4-3	TRBJ1-1	.	TGCGCCAGCAGCCCTGGGGAGGGTGTTGCCACTGAAGCTTTCTTT	CASSPGEGVATEAFF
.	TRBV29-1	TRBJ2-7	many	TGCAGCGCCGGACATAATATACACGAGCAGTACTTC	CSAGHNIHEQYF
.	TRBV5-1	TRBJ2-3	few	TGCGCCAGCAGCTGGAGCCAGGGAGATACGCAGTATTTT	CASSWSQGDTQYF
TRBD1	TRBV7-2	TRBJ2-1	few	TGTGCCAGCAGCTTAGCTAGGGGGCTCCTTGGTAGTGAGCAGTTCTTC	CASSLARGLLGSEQFF
.	TRBV27	TRBJ2-2	few	TGTGCCAGCAGTTATGAGGGGGCCGGGGAGCTGTTTTTT	CASSYEGAGELFF
.	TRBV12-3/TRBV12-4	TRBJ1-4	many	TGTGCCAGCAGTTTTAGAGAGGTCTTAAGTGAAAAACTGTTTTTT	CASSFREVLSEKLFF
TRBD1	TRBV7-8	TRBJ1-2	.	TGTGCCAGCAGCCCAGGACAGGGGGCGTTCGGCTACACCTTC	CASSPGQGAFGYTF